The 31 T cell receptor beta chains in this list originate from one sample, sequenced in a study of glioma-infiltrating T cells after dendritic cell vaccination. The method was immunoSEQ multiplex PCR; TCRdb's version includes in-frame clones alone and lacks a portion of them. The sample yields 55,000 to 75,000 clones, 81% seen once. The source was blood, collected before dendritic cell vaccination. The receptors derive from a human donor with glioblastoma.

The genes are TRBV12-5 and TRBJ2-5, with 8 bases that match TRBD2. CDR1 LGHNT and CDR2 FRNRAP come from the germline V gene. J was trimmed by 5 bases and V by 5 bases; bases with no gene match: 16. This CDR3 is 17 amino acids long. The CDR3 here is CASGLDSGALKVETQYF. The CDR3 region has the DNA TGTGCTAGTGGTCTTGATAGCGGGGCTTTGAAGGTGGAGACCCAGTACTTC.

V gene TRBV6-5 combines with J gene TRBJ2-7; D may be TRBD2 (5 bases). Trimming cost V 8 bases and J 2 bases, with 13 bases left between them. Looked up from germline, CDR1 is MNHEY and CDR2 is SVGAGI. The CDR3 totals 13 residues. The CDR3 DNA is TGTGCCAGCCAACTGCCCGGGACCTACGAGCAGTACTTC. Protein product: CASQLPGTYEQYF.

The gene calls are TRBV28 and TRBJ2-7, with TRBD2 matching 12 bases. Looked up from germline, CDR1 is MDHEN and CDR2 is SYDVKM. The CDR3 sequence is 18 residues long. The V and J ends lost 4 bases and 0 bases, in that order; junction bases with no gene match: 10. The CDR3 coding sequence is TGTGCCAGCAGTTCAAGACTAGCGGGGGCCTCTAGCTCCTACGAGCAGTACTTC. As protein: CASSSRLAGASSSYEQYF.

The V call is TRBV4-3, the J call TRBJ2-3, with D perhaps matching TRBD2 (6 bases). Germline V gene sequence: CDR1 LGHNA, CDR2 YSLEER. There are 16 residues in the CDR3. Trimming took 1 base from V and 1 from J, leaving 12 bases between them. The CDR3 spells CASSQGPSAGTDTQYF. The CDR3 nucleotides read TGCGCCAGCAGCCAAGGGCCTAGCGCCGGCACAGATACGCAGTATTTT.

This rearrangement joins TRBV5-4 to TRBJ1-2; D is unresolved. The CDR3 runs 14 residues. V lost 2 bases, J lost 0 bases, and 8 bases lay in between. The germline V gene has CDR1 SGHNT and CDR2 YYREEE (reference sequence). CDR3: CASSFGTANYGYTF. The CDR3 DNA sequence: TGTGCCAGCAGCTTTGGAACAGCTAACTATGGCTACACCTTC.

The chain uses TRBV6-6 and TRBJ2-2, with D possibly being TRBD2 (6 bases). The germline V gene encodes CDR1 MNHNY and CDR2 SVGAGI (reference sequence). This CDR3 is built from 14 residues. V gave up 8 bases and J gave up 7 bases, with 17 bases separating them. The CDR3 region is CASSPGGRVGELFF. CDR3 bases: TGTGCCAGCTCCCCCGGGGGACGGGTCGGGGAGCTGTTTTTT.

J is TRBJ2-1 and V is TRBV15, with a weak D call TRBD1 (6 bases). Trimming cost V 4 bases and J 8 bases, with 18 bases left between them. This CDR3 has 15 residues. In germline, CDR1 is LNHNV, CDR2 YYDKDF (reference sequence). CDR3 nucleotide sequence: TGTGCCACCAGCAAAGGGGGTCTCGGGGCCGATGAGCAGTTCTTC. This translates into CATSKGGLGADEQFF.

CDR3 sequence reads: CASGLVRFNEQFF. The CDR3 DNA reads as TGTGCTAGTGGTTTGGTACGGTTCAATGAGCAGTTCTTC. The gene calls are TRBV12-5 and TRBJ2-1; no reliable D call. CDR1 is LGHNT and CDR2 is FRNRAP in the germline V gene. The V end lost 0 bases, the J end lost 6 bases, and 6 bases lay between the germline ends. The CDR3 spans 13 residues.

This rearrangement joins TRBV18 to TRBJ1-2, with D perhaps TRBD1 (6 bases). V dropped 2 bases and J dropped 8 bases, with 21 bases sitting between them. In germline, CDR1 is KGHSH, CDR2 LQKENI. The CDR3 length is 16 residues. The CDR3 coding sequence is TGTGCCAGCTCACCAAACGTACAGGGTCCCCTAGGCGGCTACACCTTC. Protein sequence: CASSPNVQGPLGGYTF. The whole variable domain, filled in from reference TRBV18 and TRBJ1-2, reads NAGVMQNPRHLVRRRGQEARLRCSPMKGHSHVYWYRQLPEEGLKFMVYLQKENIIDESGMPKERFSAEFPKEGPSILRIQQVVRGDSAAYFCASSPNVQGPLGGYTFGSGTRLTVV.

The chain couples TRBV5-1 to TRBJ2-3; D may be TRBD2 (6 bases). CDR1 and CDR2 from the germline V gene are SGHRS and YFSETQ. V was pared by 9 bases and J by 5 bases, with 19 bases between. The CDR3 has 14 residues. The CDR3 protein is CATRRDGGVDTQYF. The CDR3 DNA is TGCGCCACCCGGCGGGATGGTGGCGTAGATACGCAGTATTTT.

The gene calls are TRBV6-5 and TRBJ2-7; 7 positions match TRBD1. V was pared by 2 bases and J by 3 bases, with 7 bases of the junction left unmatched. The CDR3 spans 15 residues. The V gene's germline CDR1 is MNHEY and CDR2 SVGAGI. The CDR3 region has the DNA TGTGCCAGCAGTTACCGCGACAGGGACAACTACGAGCAGTACTTC. Protein sequence: CASSYRDRDNYEQYF.

This sequence joins TRBV9 and TRBJ2-7, with 9 positions matching TRBD2. CDR1 and CDR2 from the germline V gene are SGDLS and YYNGEE. The V segment lost 2 bases and the J segment 0 bases; nucleotides outside the gene matches: 3. This CDR3 comprises 15 residues. The CDR3 DNA follows: TGTGCCAGCAGCGTTAGCGGGGGTCTCTCCTACGAGCAGTACTTC. Protein product: CASSVSGGLSYEQYF.

The chain combines TRBV19 with TRBJ2-1, with 7 nucleotides matching TRBD1. CDR1 is LNHDA, CDR2 SQIVND, per germline (reference sequence). V dropped 2 bases and J dropped 8; count of bases not matched to a gene: 12. This CDR3 contains 16 residues. The CDR3 reads CASSIHRGIESDEQFF. DNA of the CDR3: TGTGCCAGTAGTATACACAGGGGAATAGAATCAGATGAGCAGTTCTTC.

V usage is TRBV5-1 and J usage is TRBJ2-3; TRBD2 is a possible D gene (6 bases). The V and J ends lost 2 bases and 1 base respectively, with 8 bases between them. Germline V CDR1 and CDR2: SGHRS, YFSETQ. The length of the CDR3 is 14 residues. This CDR3 is CASSFWGGTDTQYF. In DNA, the CDR3 is TGCGCCAGCAGCTTTTGGGGGGGCACAGATACGCAGTATTTT.

V and J are TRBV11-2 and TRBJ2-2; D perhaps matches TRBD1 (5 bases). Per germline, CDR1 SGHAT and CDR2 FQNNGV. The V end lost 5 bases, the J end lost 5 bases, and 15 bases lay between the germline ends. This CDR3 spans 15 amino acids. The CDR3: CASSPWTRRTGELFF. As DNA, the CDR3 is TGTGCCAGCAGCCCTTGGACACGTCGGACCGGGGAGCTGTTTTTT.

The V call is TRBV7-8, the J call TRBJ1-2; 7 nucleotides agree with TRBD1. From germline, CDR1 is SGHVS and CDR2 FQNEAQ. This CDR3 spans 16 amino acids. V shed 1 base and J 2 bases; nucleotides not matched to a gene: 7. CDR3 protein: CASSLGLYRGNYGYTF. CDR3 sequence (DNA): TGTGCCAGCAGCTTAGGCCTTTACAGGGGCAACTATGGCTACACCTTC.

The chain couples TRBV11-1 to TRBJ1-1; D unresolved. Trimming stripped 1 base from V and 3 bases from J, with 9 bases between. The CDR3 has 14 residues. From germline, CDR1 is SGHAT and CDR2 FQDESV (reference sequence). The DNA of the CDR3 is TGTGCCAGCAGCTTAGGGCAGGCCTACACTGAAGCTTTCTTT. This codes for CASSLGQAYTEAFF.

The chain couples TRBV4-1 to TRBJ2-3; 8 bases fit TRBD2. Losses at the gene ends were 0 bases for V and 7 bases for J; bases not matched to a gene: 6. The germline CDR1 and CDR2 sequences are MGHRA and YSYEKL. CDR3 size: 15 residues. The CDR3 nucleotides read TGCGCCAGCAGCCAAGAATCGGGGACTAGAAATACGCAGTATTTT. Translating gives CASSQESGTRNTQYF.

This clone showed up just a few times. The rearrangement uses TRBV7-2 and TRBJ1-2, with 8 bases matching TRBD1. Germline V gene data show CDR1 as SGHTA and CDR2 as FQGNSA. This CDR3 region has 14 residues. V lost 5 bases to trimming and J lost 3 bases; unmatched junction nucleotides: 5. The CDR3: CASSPAGGDYGYTF. CDR3 nucleotide sequence: TGTGCCAGCAGCCCTGCAGGGGGCGACTATGGCTACACCTTC.

The gene calls are TRBV7-9 and TRBJ2-5; no reliable D call. From germline, CDR1 is SEHNR and CDR2 FQNEAQ (reference sequence). The length of the CDR3 is 13 residues. V was pared by 3 bases and J by 2 bases, with 7 bases between. The DNA of the CDR3 is TGTGCCAGCAGCTTTGGTCTACAAGAGACCCAGTACTTC. This encodes CASSFGLQETQYF.

The V call is TRBV5-6, the J call TRBJ1-5, with D perhaps TRBD1 (5 bases). Germline CDR1 and CDR2: SGHDT and YYEEEE. The CDR3 extends over 15 amino acids. Trimming removed 3 bases at V and 3 bases at J, with 13 bases between. The CDR3 nucleotides are TGTGCCAGCAGCTGGTCACAGGAGCCCAATCAGCCCCAGCATTTT. This codes for CASSWSQEPNQPQHF. Combining the CDR3 with reference TRBV5-6 and TRBJ1-5 gives the whole variable domain DAGVTQSPTHLIKTRGQQVTLRCSPKSGHDTVSWYQQALGQGPQFIFQYYEEEERQRGNFPDRFSGHQFPNYSSELNVNALLLGDSALYLCASSWSQEPNQPQHFGDGTRLSIL.

The chain carries TRBV25-1 and TRBJ2-7; TRBD1 aligns across 11 bases. This CDR3 has 16 amino acids. The V segment lost 1 base and the J segment 6 bases; nucleotides outside the gene matches: 8. CDR1 and CDR2 from the germline V gene are MGHDK and SYGVNS. The DNA of the CDR3 is TGTGCCAGCAGTGAATCAGGGACAGGGGGAGGGCTCGAGCAGTACTTC. Its translation: CASSESGTGGGLEQYF.

V and J are TRBV19 and TRBJ2-3; TRBD1 might be the D (5 bases). This CDR3 contains 11 residues. The V gene's germline CDR1 is LNHDA and CDR2 SQIVND (reference sequence). The V end lost 6 bases, the J end lost 6 bases, and 7 bases lay between the germline ends. The CDR3 is CASRQEDTQYF. In DNA, the CDR3 is TGTGCCAGTAGACAGGAGGATACGCAGTATTTT. Together with reference TRBV19 and TRBJ2-3, the CDR3 gives the full variable domain: DGGITQSPKYLFRKEGQNVTLSCEQNLNHDAMYWYRQDPGQGLRLIYYSQIVNDFQKGDIAEGYSVSREKKESFPLTVTSAQKNPTAFYLCASRQEDTQYFGPGTRLTVL.

The chain links TRBV4-3 to TRBJ2-4; 7 bases match TRBD2. Losses at the gene ends were 0 bases for V and 9 bases for J; bases not matched to a gene: 5. Germline CDR1 reads LGHNA; CDR2 reads YSLEER. The CDR3 contains 14 residues. The CDR3 bases are TGCGCCAGCAGCCAAGATATCCGGGGGGTCATTCAGTACTTC. It is translated as CASSQDIRGVIQYF.

This clone was detected only a few times. This chain joins TRBV21-1 and TRBJ2-7; TRBD2 is taken as the D call from the table, unchecked against the DNA. TRBV21-1 has pseudogene status. The CDR3 consists of 13 residues. CDR3 in DNA: TGTGCCAGCAGCAACGGGGGGCGGTACGAGCAGTACTTC. Amino acids: CASSNGGRYEQYF.

The chain carries TRBV7-8 and TRBJ2-5; no definite D call. CDR3 length equals 14 residues. The germline V gene has CDR1 SGHVS and CDR2 FQNEAQ. V lost 1 base to trimming and J lost 5 bases, with 11 bases between them. Here the CDR3 reads CASSLVPRLETQYF. DNA of the CDR3: TGTGCCAGCAGCTTAGTTCCGCGGCTGGAGACCCAGTACTTC.

V usage is TRBV11-2 and J usage is TRBJ2-3, with a possible D match to TRBD2 (7 bases). There are 15 residues in the CDR3. Germline V lookup: CDR1 SGHAT, CDR2 FQNNGV. With 1 base removed from V and 4 bases from J, the gap between germline ends came to 12 bases. CDR3 loop: CASSLVGGAADTQYF. In nucleotides, the CDR3 is TGTGCCAGCAGCTTAGTAGGGGGGGCCGCAGATACGCAGTATTTT. The complete variable domain, with remaining parts taken from reference TRBV11-2 and TRBJ2-3, reads EAGVAQSPRYKIIEKRQSVAFWCNPISGHATLYWYQQILGQGPKLLIQFQNNGVVDDSQLPKDRFSAERLKGVDSTLKIQPAKLEDSAVYLCASSLVGGAADTQYFGPGTRLTVL.

This chain connects TRBV25-1 to TRBJ1-1, with 11 bases that match TRBD1. In germline, CDR1 is MGHDK, CDR2 SYGVNS. The CDR3 is made up of 14 amino acids. Unmatched junction bases numbered 7, after V lost 6 bases and J lost 7 bases. The CDR3, as DNA: TGTGCCAGCAGGGGGGGACAGGGGGTGAGTGAAGCTTTCTTT. Encoded protein: CASRGGQGVSEAFF.

The rearrangement links TRBV5-1 to TRBJ2-5; D is undetermined. The germline V and J ends were trimmed by 2 bases and 2 bases, with 13 bases remaining between them. This CDR3 contains 15 residues. CDR1 and CDR2 (germline): SGHRS, YFSETQ. DNA of the CDR3: TGCGCCAGCAGCTTAGAGCCAGGCCGACAAGAGACCCAGTACTTC. It codes for CASSLEPGRQETQYF.

This chain uses TRBV19 with TRBJ1-2, with 8 bases that match TRBD1. This CDR3 is built from 15 residues. Germline CDR1 reads LNHDA; CDR2 reads SQIVND (reference sequence). Germline trimming cut 4 bases from V and 2 bases from J; bases unmatched to any gene: 6. The CDR3 nucleotides are TGTGCCAGTAGTACCGGACAGGGTTCGAACTATGGCTACACCTTC. Protein product: CASSTGQGSNYGYTF.

The V gene is TRBV7-3, the J gene TRBJ1-1; D unresolved. Germline lookup yields CDR1 SGHTA and CDR2 FQGTGA. The length of the CDR3 is 14 residues. Trimming shortened V by 2 bases and J by 4 bases, and 11 bases separated the two germline ends. The CDR3 here is CASSLRGIATEAFF. The CDR3 region has the DNA TGTGCCAGCAGCTTACGAGGGATCGCCACTGAAGCTTTCTTT.